This is a list of T cell receptor beta chains from one sample in a study. TCRdb fed the multiplex PCR reads into MiXCR, producing one record per CDR3 protein. The sample has around 800 distinct CDR3 sequences; more than 10% are singletons. The material sequenced was naive CD4+ T cells sorted from blood. The receptors were sampled from a female donor with breast cancer. Each CDR3 is given with its conserved first and last residue. D genes are given only for firm matches. Some rows mark clone size as missing; the rest say once, few, many or name a class of expanded clone.

>NA|TRBJ1-2|medium-sized|TRBV12-3/TRBV12-4
CASSLGKDYGYTF
TGTGCCAGCAGTTTGGGGAAGGACTATGGCTACACCTTC
>NA|TRBJ1-2|large|TRBV12-3/TRBV12-4
CASSFPNYGYTF
TGTGCCAGCAGTTTTCCTAACTATGGCTACACCTTC
>NA|TRBJ1-2|few|TRBV12-5
CGARVDGYTF
TGTGGGGCTCGAGTTGATGGCTACACCTTC
>TRBD1|TRBJ1-2|medium-sized|TRBV12-3/TRBV12-4
CASSLVSGTAYGYTF
TGTGCCAGCAGTTTAGTCTCCGGGACAGCCTATGGCTACACCTTC
>TRBD1|TRBJ1-2|medium-sized|TRBV12-3/TRBV12-4
CASSFGTASNYGYTF
TGTGCCAGCAGCTTTGGGACAGCCTCTAACTATGGCTACACCTTC
>NA|TRBJ1-2|medium-sized|TRBV12-3/TRBV12-4
CASSWDALAYGYTF
TGTGCCAGCAGTTGGGACGCCCTAGCGTATGGCTACACCTTC
>NA|TRBJ1-2|medium-sized|TRBV12-3/TRBV12-4
CASSLRVPNYGYTF
TGTGCCAGCAGTTTAAGGGTGCCAAACTATGGCTACACCTTC
>NA|TRBJ1-2|once|TRBV12-3/TRBV12-4
CASSPSGRPANYGYTF
TGTGCCAGCAGTCCGAGTGGCAGACCCGCTAACTATGGCTACACCTTC
>NA|TRBJ1-2|NA|TRBV12-3/TRBV12-4
CASSTGIGGYTF
TGTGCCAGCAGTACAGGGATTGGTGGCTACACCTTC
>TRBD1|TRBJ1-2|medium-sized|TRBV12-3/TRBV12-4
CASSARGQSSGYTF
TGTGCCAGCAGTGCAAGGGGACAGTCTTCTGGCTACACCTTC
>TRBD1|TRBJ1-2|medium-sized|TRBV12-3/TRBV12-4
CASTLTGIRGYTF
TGTGCCAGCACCCTGACAGGGATTAGGGGCTACACCTTC
>NA|TRBJ1-2|large|TRBV12-3/TRBV12-4
CASDGPANYGYTF
TGTGCCAGCGACGGGCCTGCTAACTATGGCTACACCTTC
>NA|TRBJ1-2|NA|TRBV12-3/TRBV12-4
CASSRQRAGYGYTF
TGTGCCAGCAGCCGACAGAGAGCGGGCTATGGCTACACCTTC
>TRBD1|TRBJ1-2|NA|TRBV12-3/TRBV12-4
CASRHWDSGYGYTF
TGTGCCAGCAGGCACTGGGACAGTGGTTATGGCTACACCTTC
>NA|TRBJ1-2|large|TRBV12-3/TRBV12-4
CASSATNYGYTF
TGTGCCAGCAGCGCAACTAACTATGGCTACACCTTC
>NA|TRBJ1-2|medium-sized|TRBV12-3/TRBV12-4
CASTLSYRDNYGYTF
TGTGCCAGCACTCTTTCTTACAGGGATAACTATGGCTACACCTTC
>NA|TRBJ1-2|large|TRBV12-3/TRBV12-4
CASSFMSGDYGYTF
TGTGCCAGCAGCTTTATGTCAGGGGACTATGGCTACACCTTC
>TRBD1|TRBJ1-2|medium-sized|TRBV12-3/TRBV12-4
CASSLGQGWDYGYTF
TGTGCCAGCAGTTTAGGACAGGGGTGGGACTATGGCTACACCTTC
>NA|TRBJ1-2|medium-sized|TRBV12-3/TRBV12-4
CASTDDGKYYGYTF
TGTGCCAGCACCGACGACGGGAAATACTATGGCTACACCTTC
>NA|TRBJ1-2|large|TRBV12-3/TRBV12-4
CASRPGQQSLSNYGYTF
TGTGCCAGCAGACCTGGTCAGCAATCTCTTAGTAACTATGGCTACACCTTC
>TRBD1|TRBJ1-2|medium-sized|TRBV12-3/TRBV12-4
CASSNRDRGWGYTF
TGTGCCAGCAGTAACCGGGACAGGGGTTGGGGCTACACCTTC
>NA|TRBJ1-2|medium-sized|TRBV12-3/TRBV12-4
CASRGGEFGYGYTF
TGTGCCAGCAGGGGAGGGGAGTTTGGCTATGGCTACACCTTC
>NA|TRBJ1-2|NA|TRBV12-3/TRBV12-4
CASRFVKPGNGYTF
TGTGCCAGCAGGTTCGTCAAACCGGGGAATGGCTACACCTTC
>NA|TRBJ1-2|medium-sized|TRBV12-3/TRBV12-4
CASSFQNYGYTF
TGTGCCAGCAGTTTCCAAAATTATGGCTACACCTTC
>NA|TRBJ1-2|medium-sized|TRBV12-3/TRBV12-4
CASNHREGGDGYTF
TGTGCCAGCAATCACCGAGAGGGTGGGGATGGCTACACCTTC
>NA|TRBJ1-2|medium-sized|TRBV12-3/TRBV12-4
CASRYDVQGYTF
TGTGCCAGCAGGTATGACGTGCAAGGCTACACCTTC
>NA|TRBJ1-2|medium-sized|TRBV12-3/TRBV12-4
CASSPRRNNYGYTF
TGTGCCAGCAGTCCCCGACGGAATAACTATGGCTACACCTTC
>NA|TRBJ1-2|medium-sized|TRBV12-3/TRBV12-4
CASSPGLGGYTF
TGTGCCAGCAGTCCTGGATTGGGAGGCTACACCTTC